A single sample is the source of the 12 T cell receptor beta chains below, sequenced in a study of blood T cell repertoires in COVID-19. Sequencing was performed with immunoSEQ multiplex PCR; in TCRdb, only in-frame clones are kept and a portion is missing. This sample has approximately 260,000 clones, with over 70% found just once. Source material: peripheral blood. The origin of the receptors is a woman between 65 and 79 years old with COVID-19, enrolled during active disease.

The chain couples TRBV5-1 to TRBJ2-2; D perhaps matches TRBD2 (5 bases). The CDR3 runs 16 residues. Germline V gene sequence: CDR1 SGHRS, CDR2 YFSETQ. V lost 2 bases, J lost 2 bases, and 13 bases lay in between. The CDR3 nucleotides are TGCGCCAGCAGCTTTGGACTCCAAACTAACACCGGGGAGCTGTTTTTT. This gives the protein CASSFGLQTNTGELFF. The variable domain in full, completed from reference TRBV5-1 and TRBJ2-2, reads KAGVTQTPRYLIKTRGQQVTLSCSPISGHRSVSWYQQTPGQGLQFLFEYFSETQRNKGNFPGRFSGRQFSNSRSEMNVSTLELGDSALYLCASSFGLQTNTGELFFGEGSRLTVL.

This clone was observed many times. V gene TRBV27 combines with J gene TRBJ1-5; D not certain. The CDR3 length is 13 residues. Germline assignment: CDR1 MNHEY and CDR2 SMNVEV (reference sequence). V lost 2 bases and J lost 7, with 9 bases in between. The CDR3 region is CASSLAGGQPQHF. In nucleotides, the CDR3 is TGTGCCAGCAGTTTAGCGGGAGGGCAGCCCCAGCATTTT.

This chain links TRBV19 with TRBJ2-3; 7 positions agree with TRBD2. The junction had 18 bases not matched to a gene; V was cut back by 5 bases and J by 1 base. The germline gives CDR1 LNHDA, CDR2 SQIVND (reference sequence). The CDR3 spans 19 residues. CDR3 coding DNA: TGTGCCAGTAGTCTCCACGGGACTAATCCCACTCTGGGCACAGATACGCAGTATTTT. Translation: CASSLHGTNPTLGTDTQYF.

The chain is built from TRBV24-1 and TRBJ2-1; 10 bases are shared with TRBD1. The germline V gene has CDR1 KGHDR and CDR2 SFDVKD. This CDR3 has 16 residues. Trimming cost V 4 bases and J 4 bases; bases outside gene matches: 6. As DNA, the CDR3 is TGTGCCACCAGTGACACGGGACAGGGGTTATACAATGAGCAGTTCTTC. Translated: CATSDTGQGLYNEQFF.

The V and J genes are TRBV4-1 and TRBJ2-7; 12 bases are shared with TRBD2. The V gene's germline CDR1 is MGHRA and CDR2 YSYEKL. CDR3 size: 16 residues. V lost 3 bases and J lost 4; bases outside the gene matches: 7. CDR3 protein: CASSQRLAGDLYEQYF. The CDR3 DNA reads TGCGCCAGCAGCCAGAGACTAGCGGGAGATCTATACGAGCAGTACTTC.

This sequence joins TRBV29-1 and TRBJ1-4; 7 bases are a match to TRBD1. After removal of 0 bases from V and 8 bases from J, the junction contained 3 bases not matched to a gene. The CDR3 totals 13 residues. Germline-derived CDR1 and CDR2 are SQVTM and ANQGSEA. CDR3 bases: TGCAGCGTTGAAGATGCAGGGGGGGAAAAACTGTTTTTT. It translates to CSVEDAGGEKLFF.

The chain recombines TRBV4-1 with TRBJ1-2; possibly TRBD1 for D (5 bases). The CDR3 runs to 16 residues. Trimming removed 0 bases from V and 3 bases from J, with 14 bases in between. The V gene's germline CDR1 is MGHRA and CDR2 YSYEKL. CDR3 protein: CASSQDNPGRDYGYTF. CDR3 nucleotides: TGCGCCAGCAGCCAAGATAATCCAGGGAGGGACTATGGCTACACCTTC.

The chain links TRBV24-1 to TRBJ1-1; D gene uncertain. Germline values: CDR1 KGHDR, CDR2 SFDVKD. V was cut by 4 bases and J by 0 bases, with 8 bases left in between. This CDR3 is built from 14 residues. The CDR3: CATSENSVNTEAFF. CDR3 nucleotide sequence: TGTGCCACCAGTGAGAACTCGGTGAACACTGAAGCTTTCTTT.

The gene calls are TRBV19 and TRBJ1-2; no clear D gene. The V gene's germline CDR1 is LNHDA and CDR2 SQIVND (reference sequence). Trimming took off 4 bases at V and 4 bases at J, with 13 bases between the two ends. The CDR3 spans 14 residues. For the CDR3, the DNA is TGTGCCAGTAGTACTCAAACAAACACCTATGGCTACACCTTC. Encoded protein: CASSTQTNTYGYTF.

The J gene is TRBJ2-1, the V gene TRBV24-1; TRBD2 matches at 8 bases. Germline values: CDR1 KGHDR, CDR2 SFDVKD. This CDR3 has 17 residues. The trim removed 4 bases at V and 5 bases at J, leaving 12 bases unmatched. CDR3 sequence (DNA): TGTGCCACCAGTGACCAGATCGGGACTAGTAAAAACAATGAGCAGTTCTTC. It codes for CATSDQIGTSKNNEQFF.

This chain uses TRBV18 with TRBJ2-5; TRBD2 matches 7 bases. V was clipped by 3 bases and J by 2 bases; unmatched bases: 9. The CDR3 is 16 residues long. Germline values: CDR1 KGHSH, CDR2 LQKENI. This CDR3 is CASSPLLREGQETQYF. For the CDR3, the DNA is TGTGCCAGCTCACCCCTCTTGAGGGAGGGGCAAGAGACCCAGTACTTC.

The genes are TRBV7-9 and TRBJ1-5; 9 nucleotides agree with TRBD1. Germline loops: CDR1 SEHNR, CDR2 FQNEAQ (reference sequence). J gave up 1 base and V 7 bases, and 8 bases lay outside the gene matches. The CDR3 totals 16 residues. The CDR3 here is CASTSGQGGSNQPQHF. Here the CDR3 DNA reads TGTGCCAGCACTTCGGGACAGGGCGGAAGCAATCAGCCCCAGCATTTT.